Listed below are T cell receptor beta chains from one sample, sequenced in a study of T cell repertoires in cytomegalovirus infection. These receptors have no known antigen. In TCRdb, the reads were re-called with MiXCR into one record per CDR3 protein. The sample holds roughly 45,000 distinct CDR3 sequences, 20% to 25% seen once. Sequencing was performed on PBMCs, sequenced either directly or after in vitro stimulation (not recorded which). Source of these receptors: a human donor in good health (CMV status not recorded). Some clones in this sample may be carry-over from other donors' samples. The CDR3 runs from the conserved cysteine through the conserved F or W. Fields, in order: V gene, D gene, CDR3 length, clone size, J gene, CDR3 DNA, CDR3 protein. The D gene is left open where the match is weak. Some rows have no size entry. The others give once, few or many, or a class for an expanded clone.

v_gene: TRBV7-2
d_gene: TRBD1
len: 15
abundance: many
j_gene: TRBJ1-1
CDR3nt: TGTGCCAGCAGTCGAAACAGGGGGCGTCTATCTGAAGCTTTCTTT
CDR3aa: CASSRNRGRLSEAFF

v_gene: TRBV19
d_gene: -
len: 12
abundance: many
j_gene: TRBJ1-2
CDR3nt: TGTGCCAGTAGGACTCGGGTCTATGGCTACACCTTC
CDR3aa: CASRTRVYGYTF

v_gene: TRBV9
d_gene: TRBD1
len: 15
abundance: few
j_gene: TRBJ2-1
CDR3nt: TGTGCCAGCAGCTTCCGGGACAGGGGGCGCGGTGAGCAGTTCTTC
CDR3aa: CASSFRDRGRGEQFF

v_gene: TRBV7-9
d_gene: -
len: 14
abundance: few
j_gene: TRBJ2-7
CDR3nt: TGTGCCAGCAGCTTACCCGGTGGGGGCTACGAGCAGTACTTC
CDR3aa: CASSLPGGGYEQYF

v_gene: TRBV5-1
d_gene: -
len: 12
abundance: -
j_gene: TRBJ1-2
CDR3nt: TGCGCCAGCAGCTTGGAGAGGGGTGGCTACACCTTC
CDR3aa: CASSLERGGYTF

v_gene: TRBV5-4
d_gene: -
len: 16
abundance: few
j_gene: TRBJ2-6
CDR3nt: TGTGCCAGCAGCCGCACTGCGAACTCTGGGGCCAACGTCCTGACTTTC
CDR3aa: CASSRTANSGANVLTF

v_gene: TRBV11-2
d_gene: -
len: 15
abundance: -
j_gene: TRBJ1-3
CDR3nt: TGTGCCAGCAGCTTACCTCGGGAGGCTGGAAACACCATATATTTT
CDR3aa: CASSLPREAGNTIYF

v_gene: TRBV7-8
d_gene: -
len: 15
abundance: once
j_gene: TRBJ2-6
CDR3nt: TGTGCCAGCAGCAGGACAGAGTCTGGGGCCAACGTCCTGACTTTC
CDR3aa: CASSRTESGANVLTF

v_gene: TRBV20-1
d_gene: -
len: 13
abundance: -
j_gene: TRBJ2-1
CDR3nt: TGCAGTGCTAGGGCAGGGGCCTACAATGAGCAGTTCTTC
CDR3aa: CSARAGAYNEQFF

v_gene: TRBV5-1
d_gene: -
len: 18
abundance: -
j_gene: TRBJ2-6
CDR3nt: TGCGCCAGCAGCTTGGGGTTACAGCCTCTCTCTGGGGCCAACGTCCTGACTTTC
CDR3aa: CASSLGLQPLSGANVLTF

v_gene: TRBV7-9
d_gene: -
len: 18
abundance: medium-sized
j_gene: TRBJ2-6
CDR3nt: TGTGCCAGCAGCTCTCGGACAGAAATTATCTCTGGGGCCAACGTCCTGACTTTC
CDR3aa: CASSSRTEIISGANVLTF

v_gene: TRBV28
d_gene: TRBD1
len: 13
abundance: few
j_gene: TRBJ1-1
CDR3nt: TGTGCCAGCAGTTTCCGACAGGGGACTGAAGCTTTCTTT
CDR3aa: CASSFRQGTEAFF

v_gene: TRBV19
d_gene: -
len: 15
abundance: many
j_gene: TRBJ1-1
CDR3nt: TGTGCCAGTAGTAGTTATGGGAGGGGGTGGACTGAAGCTTTCTTT
CDR3aa: CASSSYGRGWTEAFF

v_gene: TRBV7-2
d_gene: -
len: 18
abundance: many
j_gene: TRBJ1-5
CDR3nt: TGTGCCAGCAGCGCAGGACAGCAACAGAACGATAGCAATCAGCCCCAGCATTTT
CDR3aa: CASSAGQQQNDSNQPQHF

v_gene: TRBV5-1
d_gene: TRBD1
len: 16
abundance: many
j_gene: TRBJ1-5
CDR3nt: TGCGCCAGCCGAGCGACCGACAGGGGGCCCCATCAGCCCCAGCATTTT
CDR3aa: CASRATDRGPHQPQHF

v_gene: TRBV29-1
d_gene: TRBD1
len: 13
abundance: few
j_gene: TRBJ2-7
CDR3nt: TGCAGCGTGGGACAGGGGCGGGCCTACGAGCAGTACTTC
CDR3aa: CSVGQGRAYEQYF

v_gene: TRBV6-5
d_gene: -
len: 14
abundance: -
j_gene: TRBJ1-3
CDR3nt: TGTGCCAGCTCCCCGCGGGGGGAAGGAAACACCATATATTTT
CDR3aa: CASSPRGEGNTIYF

v_gene: TRBV20-1
d_gene: TRBD2
len: 14
abundance: many
j_gene: TRBJ2-7
CDR3nt: TGCAGTGCAAACGTAGCGGGGGGTGGTTACGAGCAGTACTTC
CDR3aa: CSANVAGGGYEQYF

v_gene: TRBV20-1
d_gene: -
len: 15
abundance: -
j_gene: TRBJ1-2
CDR3nt: TGCAGTGCTAGCCCTATTAATCAGGGTAAGGATGGCTACACCTTC
CDR3aa: CSASPINQGKDGYTF

v_gene: TRBV2
d_gene: -
len: 13
abundance: many
j_gene: TRBJ2-5
CDR3nt: TGTGCCAGCAGTGAACAGGGACAAGAGACCCAGTACTTC
CDR3aa: CASSEQGQETQYF

v_gene: TRBV5-1
d_gene: TRBD2
len: 19
abundance: -
j_gene: TRBJ2-1
CDR3nt: TGCGCCAGCAGGGGACCGGGACTAGCGGGTATGAGCTCCTACAATGAGCAGTTCTTC
CDR3aa: CASRGPGLAGMSSYNEQFF

v_gene: TRBV7-2
d_gene: -
len: 13
abundance: many
j_gene: TRBJ1-5
CDR3nt: TGTGCCAGCAGCTTAGTTGCCGATCAGCCCCAGCATTTT
CDR3aa: CASSLVADQPQHF

v_gene: TRBV20-1
d_gene: -
len: 13
abundance: -
j_gene: TRBJ2-3
CDR3nt: TGCAGTGCAGAAGCCCGTGGGGCGGATACGCAGTATTTT
CDR3aa: CSAEARGADTQYF

v_gene: TRBV3-1
d_gene: -
len: 12
abundance: -
j_gene: TRBJ2-7
CDR3nt: TGTGCCAGCAGCCATGACAGCTACGAGCAGTACTTC
CDR3aa: CASSHDSYEQYF

v_gene: TRBV10-3
d_gene: TRBD1
len: 13
abundance: many
j_gene: TRBJ2-7
CDR3nt: TGTGCCACCGCGAGACAGGGTAGCAACGAGCAGTACTTC
CDR3aa: CATARQGSNEQYF

v_gene: TRBV12-3/TRBV12-4
d_gene: -
len: 14
abundance: many
j_gene: TRBJ2-7
CDR3nt: TGTGCCAGCAGTTTACGCGATGAACACTACGAGCAGTACTTC
CDR3aa: CASSLRDEHYEQYF

v_gene: TRBV12-3/TRBV12-4
d_gene: TRBD2
len: 16
abundance: -
j_gene: TRBJ2-2
CDR3nt: TGTGCCAGCAGTTTTAGCGGGAGGAACAACCCCGGGGAGCTGTTTTTT
CDR3aa: CASSFSGRNNPGELFF

v_gene: TRBV2
d_gene: -
len: 14
abundance: -
j_gene: TRBJ2-5
CDR3nt: TGTGCCAGCAGTGAAGACCTACCCCAAGAGACCCAGTACTTC
CDR3aa: CASSEDLPQETQYF

v_gene: TRBV19
d_gene: -
len: 13
abundance: -
j_gene: TRBJ1-1
CDR3nt: TGTGCCAGTAGTATAGTCGCTGGGACTGAAGCTTTCTTT
CDR3aa: CASSIVAGTEAFF

v_gene: TRBV10-3
d_gene: -
len: 15
abundance: -
j_gene: TRBJ1-5
CDR3nt: TGTGCCATCAGTGAGTCGGAAGGTCTCAATCAGCCCCAGCATTTT
CDR3aa: CAISESEGLNQPQHF

v_gene: TRBV12-3/TRBV12-4
d_gene: -
len: 15
abundance: many
j_gene: TRBJ2-7
CDR3nt: TGTGCCAGCAGTTTATCGGCCAGAGCATCCTACGAGCAGTACTTC
CDR3aa: CASSLSARASYEQYF

v_gene: TRBV11-2
d_gene: -
len: 14
abundance: many
j_gene: TRBJ2-3
CDR3nt: TGTGCCAGCAGCCCCCAGGACCGGGCAGATACGCAGTATTTT
CDR3aa: CASSPQDRADTQYF

v_gene: TRBV20-1
d_gene: -
len: 13
abundance: -
j_gene: TRBJ2-1
CDR3nt: TGCAGTGCTAGGTGGTCTAACGTAGGCGAGCAGTTCTTC
CDR3aa: CSARWSNVGEQFF

v_gene: TRBV7-2
d_gene: TRBD1
len: 14
abundance: many
j_gene: TRBJ2-7
CDR3nt: TGTGCCAGCAGCTCCGGGACAGGGACTTGGGAGCAGTACTTC
CDR3aa: CASSSGTGTWEQYF

v_gene: TRBV5-6
d_gene: -
len: 14
abundance: many
j_gene: TRBJ1-2
CDR3nt: TGTGCCAGCAGCTCCAGCGGGGGGAACTATGGCTACACCTTC
CDR3aa: CASSSSGGNYGYTF

v_gene: TRBV27
d_gene: TRBD2
len: 16
abundance: few
j_gene: TRBJ2-7
CDR3nt: TGTGCCAGCAGTTTATCGCAGCGGGGGGCCACCTACGAGCAGTACTTC
CDR3aa: CASSLSQRGATYEQYF

v_gene: TRBV7-2
d_gene: -
len: 15
abundance: -
j_gene: TRBJ2-4
CDR3nt: TGTGCCAGCAGCTTAGCTAAGGAGGGACAAAACATTCAGTACTTC
CDR3aa: CASSLAKEGQNIQYF

v_gene: TRBV6-1
d_gene: -
len: 13
abundance: -
j_gene: TRBJ1-3
CDR3nt: TGTGCCAGCAGTGAGGACAGAGGAAACACCATATATTTT
CDR3aa: CASSEDRGNTIYF

v_gene: TRBV12-3/TRBV12-4
d_gene: TRBD1
len: 13
abundance: -
j_gene: TRBJ1-2
CDR3nt: TGTGCCAGCAGCCGGACAGGGGGCTCTGGCTACACCTTC
CDR3aa: CASSRTGGSGYTF

v_gene: TRBV12-3/TRBV12-4
d_gene: -
len: 14
abundance: few
j_gene: TRBJ2-1
CDR3nt: TGTGCCAGCAATAATAACGGTCGTTACAATGAGCAGTTCTTC
CDR3aa: CASNNNGRYNEQFF

v_gene: TRBV11-2
d_gene: TRBD2
len: 15
abundance: many
j_gene: TRBJ2-1
CDR3nt: TGTGCCAGCAGCTTAGAAGCGGGAGGCTACAATGAGCAGTTCTTC
CDR3aa: CASSLEAGGYNEQFF

v_gene: TRBV10-3
d_gene: TRBD1
len: 13
abundance: many
j_gene: TRBJ2-7
CDR3nt: TGTGCCATCAGCCCGGGACAGATCTACGAGCAGTACTTC
CDR3aa: CAISPGQIYEQYF

v_gene: TRBV7-9
d_gene: -
len: 16
abundance: -
j_gene: TRBJ2-5
CDR3nt: TGTGCCAGCAGCTTAGCGCTTTCCGGGTGCCGGGAGACCCAGTACTTC
CDR3aa: CASSLALSGCRETQYF

v_gene: TRBV7-8
d_gene: TRBD2
len: 16
abundance: many
j_gene: TRBJ2-3
CDR3nt: TGTGCCAGCAGCTTCGTTGGCGGGAGGGCTGTAGATACGCAGTATTTT
CDR3aa: CASSFVGGRAVDTQYF

v_gene: TRBV4-1
d_gene: TRBD2
len: 16
abundance: many
j_gene: TRBJ2-3
CDR3nt: TGCGCCAGCAGCCAGGCCGGGACTAGGACCACAGATACGCAGTATTTT
CDR3aa: CASSQAGTRTTDTQYF

v_gene: TRBV7-9
d_gene: TRBD2
len: 16
abundance: many
j_gene: TRBJ2-5
CDR3nt: TGTGCCAGCAGCACCGGACTAGCGGGAGTAAGCGAGACCCAGTACTTC
CDR3aa: CASSTGLAGVSETQYF

v_gene: TRBV7-2
d_gene: -
len: 12
abundance: many
j_gene: TRBJ1-5
CDR3nt: TGTGCCAGCAGCACACCCTATCAGCCCCAGCATTTT
CDR3aa: CASSTPYQPQHF

v_gene: TRBV9
d_gene: -
len: 14
abundance: -
j_gene: TRBJ2-3
CDR3nt: TGTGCCAGCAGCCCAGCGGAAAGCACAGATACGCAGTATTTT
CDR3aa: CASSPAESTDTQYF

v_gene: TRBV18
d_gene: -
len: 15
abundance: few
j_gene: TRBJ2-3
CDR3nt: TGTGCCAGCTCACCCGACCGGAGCAGCCCAGATACGCAGTATTTT
CDR3aa: CASSPDRSSPDTQYF

v_gene: TRBV5-4
d_gene: -
len: 14
abundance: -
j_gene: TRBJ2-5
CDR3nt: TGTGCCAGCAGTTTAAATCGGGGGATAATAACCCAGTACTTC
CDR3aa: CASSLNRGIITQYF

v_gene: TRBV15
d_gene: TRBD1
len: 15
abundance: many
j_gene: TRBJ2-3
CDR3nt: TGTGCCACCAGCGGGGGACAGGGGGTGACAGATACGCAGTATTTT
CDR3aa: CATSGGQGVTDTQYF

v_gene: TRBV5-4
d_gene: -
len: 17
abundance: many
j_gene: TRBJ2-2
CDR3nt: TGTGCCAGCAACGGGACACTCTGTGACCCGTGCACCGGGGAGCTGTTTTTT
CDR3aa: CASNGTLCDPCTGELFF

v_gene: TRBV5-4
d_gene: -
len: 14
abundance: many
j_gene: TRBJ1-2
CDR3nt: TGTGCCAGCAGCGACGTTGGGACCTCCTATGGCTACACCTTC
CDR3aa: CASSDVGTSYGYTF

v_gene: TRBV5-8
d_gene: TRBD1
len: 14
abundance: few
j_gene: TRBJ2-1
CDR3nt: TGTGCCAGCAGCTCATTCGGACAGGGGAATGAGCAGTTCTTC
CDR3aa: CASSSFGQGNEQFF

v_gene: TRBV7-2
d_gene: TRBD2
len: 17
abundance: many
j_gene: TRBJ2-7
CDR3nt: TGTGCCAGCAGCTGGGGAGCGCGGACTAGCGGGAGCTACGAGCAGTACTTC
CDR3aa: CASSWGARTSGSYEQYF